A selection of T cell receptor beta chains follows, all from one sample in a study of T-cell memory formation after mild COVID-19. TCRdb passed the 5' RACE reads through MiXCR, listing each CDR3 protein once. The sample lists some 200,000 distinct CDR3 sequences, over 9% occurring once. Sequencing input: PBMCs or a T cell subset sorted from them (not recorded which). The receptor set was obtained from a man aged 18 to 29 who had mild COVID-19 (a few samples of this study predate the infection). Cell type and time point are not known. CDR3s include the opening cysteine and the closing phenylalanine or tryptophan. The D gene is left open where the match is weak. The size field is filled for only some rows; it gives once, few, many or a size class.

V gene	D gene	J gene	CDR3 length	clone size	CDR3 protein	CDR3 DNA
TRBV12-3/TRBV12-4	NA	TRBJ1-6	14	few	CASSLGRENSPLHF	TGTGCCAGCAGTTTAGGCAGGGAGAATTCACCCCTCCACTTT
TRBV12-3/TRBV12-4	NA	TRBJ1-2	13	NA	CASWLRAGGGYTF	TGTGCCAGCTGGCTCCGGGCCGGGGGTGGCTACACCTTC
TRBV5-6	NA	TRBJ2-7	11	many	CASSSSWEQYF	TGTGCCAGCAGCTCGAGCTGGGAGCAGTACTTC
TRBV7-9	NA	TRBJ2-7	17	few	CASSPRRAGPSSYEQYF	TGTGCCAGCAGCCCCCGTCGTGCGGGGCCAAGCTCCTACGAGCAGTACTTC
TRBV7-2	NA	TRBJ2-1	16	few	CASSQHAGREVNEQFF	TGTGCCAGCAGCCAGCACGCCGGGAGAGAGGTCAATGAGCAGTTCTTC
TRBV4-2	TRBD1	TRBJ1-3	20	NA	CASSQDGASSGQGSGNTIYF	TGTGCCAGCAGCCAAGATGGGGCTTCGTCGGGACAGGGTAGTGGAAACACCATATATTTT
TRBV5-1	TRBD2	TRBJ2-5	16	NA	CASSLALTSGGETQYF	TGCGCCAGCAGCTTGGCCCTGACTAGCGGCGGAGAGACCCAGTACTTC
TRBV7-3	TRBD1	TRBJ2-1	13	many	CASSRTGDNEQFF	TGTGCCAGCAGCCGGACAGGGGACAATGAGCAGTTCTTC
TRBV12-3/TRBV12-4	TRBD1	TRBJ1-5	14	NA	CASRETGGSQPQHF	TGTGCCAGCCGAGAGACAGGGGGCTCCCAGCCCCAGCATTTT
TRBV24-1	NA	TRBJ2-3	17	NA	CATSGYDRGGRGDTQYF	TGTGCCACCAGTGGTTACGACAGGGGAGGGCGGGGAGATACGCAGTATTTT
TRBV4-1	NA	TRBJ1-2	14	few	CASSPLRVGHGYTF	TGCGCCAGCAGCCCCCTCCGGGTGGGCCATGGCTACACCTTC
TRBV12-3/TRBV12-4	NA	TRBJ2-7	12	NA	CASSFLKAEQYF	TGTGCCAGCAGTTTCCTGAAGGCCGAGCAGTACTTC
TRBV20-1	NA	TRBJ2-3	13	NA	CSAYAPSTDTQYF	TGCAGTGCGTACGCCCCCAGCACAGATACGCAGTATTTT
TRBV4-3	NA	TRBJ2-3	16	NA	CASSQDPGGVTDTQYF	TGCGCCAGCAGCCAAGATCCCGGCGGAGTCACAGATACGCAGTATTTT
TRBV11-2	NA	TRBJ1-2	15	NA	CASSSYRQVALGYTF	TGTGCCAGCAGCTCCTACCGACAGGTAGCTTTGGGCTACACCTTC
TRBV3-1	NA	TRBJ1-5	15	many	CASSQDTGLNQPQHF	TGTGCCAGCAGCCAAGACACAGGTCTCAATCAGCCCCAGCATTTT
TRBV7-2	TRBD2	TRBJ2-3	16	few	CASSRASGGAADTQYF	TGTGCCAGCAGCAGAGCTAGCGGGGGGGCTGCAGATACGCAGTATTTT
TRBV10-3	TRBD2	TRBJ2-3	15	NA	CAISGTSGSQDTQYF	TGTGCCATCAGTGGGACTAGCGGGAGCCAGGATACGCAGTATTTT
TRBV25-1	NA	TRBJ1-1	13	many	CASSLLMNTEAFF	TGTGCCAGCAGTTTATTAATGAACACTGAAGCTTTCTTT
TRBV9	TRBD2	TRBJ2-1	16	NA	CASSARTSGGVDEQFF	TGTGCCAGCAGCGCCCGGACTAGCGGGGGGGTTGATGAGCAGTTCTTC
TRBV4-1	NA	TRBJ2-7	17	NA	CASSRQTRAQGTYEQYF	TGCGCCAGCAGCCGACAAACCCGGGCCCAGGGGACATACGAGCAGTACTTC
TRBV5-4	NA	TRBJ2-6	16	NA	CASSSRGDSGANVLTF	TGTGCCAGCAGCTCCCGAGGGGATTCTGGGGCCAACGTCCTGACTTTC
TRBV7-9	NA	TRBJ2-3	13	NA	CASSYMGPDTQYF	TGTGCCAGCAGCTACATGGGGCCAGATACGCAGTATTTT
TRBV5-5	NA	TRBJ1-4	13	NA	CASSLYPGEKLFF	TGTGCCAGCAGCTTGTATCCAGGGGAAAAACTGTTTTTT
TRBV6-2/TRBV6-3	NA	TRBJ2-5	12	few	CASSRERETQYF	TGTGCCAGCAGCCGCGAGCGAGAGACCCAGTACTTC
TRBV4-2	NA	TRBJ2-1	13	NA	CASSPRRNNEQFF	TGTGCCAGCAGCCCCCGCCGAAACAATGAGCAGTTCTTC
TRBV25-1	NA	TRBJ2-5	13	NA	CASQEGLGETQYF	TGTGCCAGCCAAGAGGGACTTGGTGAGACCCAGTACTTC
TRBV5-1	TRBD1	TRBJ2-3	12	many	CASRQGADTQYF	TGCGCCAGCAGACAGGGGGCAGATACGCAGTATTTT
TRBV4-1	NA	TRBJ1-5	19	few	CASSQDPPSGELNNQPQHF	TGCGCCAGCAGCCAAGACCCTCCGTCGGGGGAACTAAACAATCAGCCCCAGCATTTT
TRBV20-1	TRBD2	TRBJ2-5	18	few	CSASPTSGRDWYQETQYF	TGCAGTGCTAGCCCGACTAGCGGGAGAGATTGGTACCAAGAGACCCAGTACTTC
TRBV5-1	TRBD1	TRBJ1-5	16	few	CASSPGQGDSNQPQHF	TGCGCCAGCAGCCCGGGACAGGGAGATAGCAATCAGCCCCAGCATTTT
TRBV10-2	TRBD1	TRBJ1-5	14	NA	CASKDRDPPGPQHF	TGCGCCAGCAAAGACAGGGACCCCCCCGGGCCCCAGCATTTT
TRBV19	TRBD1	TRBJ2-2	15	NA	CASSSPDRGTGELFF	TGTGCCAGTAGTTCCCCGGACAGGGGGACCGGGGAGCTGTTTTTT
TRBV4-1	TRBD2	TRBJ2-5	18	NA	CASRQRGGLAGTEETQYF	TGCGCCAGCAGACAAAGGGGGGGACTAGCGGGGACTGAAGAGACCCAGTACTTC
TRBV3-1	NA	TRBJ2-1	17	few	CASSPPPSRGTYNEQFF	TGTGCCAGCAGCCCCCCCCCCTCGAGGGGAACCTACAATGAGCAGTTCTTC
TRBV5-1	NA	TRBJ1-1	16	NA	CASSFGRVPGGTEAFF	TGCGCCAGCAGCTTTGGTAGGGTCCCTGGGGGCACTGAAGCTTTCTTT
TRBV5-1	TRBD2	TRBJ2-5	14	many	CASSPAGGQETQYF	TGCGCCAGCAGCCCCGCCGGGGGGCAAGAGACCCAGTACTTC
TRBV20-1	TRBD2	TRBJ2-5	16	few	CSARDPSGGAGETQYF	TGCAGTGCTAGGGACCCTAGCGGGGGGGCGGGTGAGACCCAGTACTTC
TRBV5-1	NA	TRBJ1-2	13	few	CASSLGAGEGYTF	TGCGCCAGCAGCTTGGGGGCAGGGGAAGGCTACACCTTC
TRBV12-3/TRBV12-4	NA	TRBJ1-6	14	many	CASSSLLRVAPLHF	TGTGCCAGCAGTTCACTCCTCAGGGTTGCACCCCTCCACTTT
TRBV7-9	NA	TRBJ2-7	15	NA	CASSFGQWGTYEQYF	TGTGCCAGCAGCTTTGGGCAGTGGGGAACCTACGAGCAGTACTTC
TRBV4-2	TRBD1	TRBJ1-3	17	few	CASSRQGVGSSGNTIYF	TGTGCCAGCAGCCGACAGGGGGTCGGGAGCTCTGGAAACACCATATATTTT
TRBV30	NA	TRBJ1-5	13	many	CAWSRAGNQPQHF	TGTGCCTGGAGTCGGGCAGGGAATCAGCCCCAGCATTTT
TRBV10-3	NA	TRBJ2-5	13	NA	CAISEDYQTTQYF	TGTGCCATCAGTGAGGACTATCAGACGACCCAGTACTTC
TRBV7-2	TRBD1	TRBJ2-5	14	NA	CASSSYRGRMAQYF	TGTGCCAGCAGCTCATACAGGGGGCGCATGGCCCAGTACTTC
TRBV20-1	TRBD2	TRBJ2-3	15	medium-sized	CSASQTSGLTDTQYF	TGCAGTGCCAGTCAGACTAGCGGCCTCACAGATACGCAGTATTTT
TRBV12-3/TRBV12-4	TRBD1	TRBJ2-7	13	NA	CASRLTGSYEQYF	TGTGCCAGCAGGTTGACAGGGTCCTACGAGCAGTACTTC
TRBV11-2	NA	TRBJ2-2	12	many	CASSLDGGELFF	TGTGCCAGCAGCTTAGACGGCGGGGAGCTGTTTTTT
TRBV12-3/TRBV12-4	NA	TRBJ2-2	14	few	CASSPRIKTGELFF	TGTGCCAGCAGCCCAAGGATTAAGACCGGGGAGCTGTTTTTT
TRBV7-2	NA	TRBJ2-5	17	NA	CASSLGLGLGIWETQYF	TGTGCCAGCAGCTTAGGGCTGGGTTTAGGAATATGGGAGACCCAGTACTTC
TRBV6-2/TRBV6-3	NA	TRBJ1-2	15	NA	CASSYSRPLGGGYTF	TGTGCCAGCAGTTACTCGAGGCCCCTTGGAGGAGGCTACACCTTC
TRBV5-1	NA	TRBJ2-5	13	many	CASSLSGEETQYF	TGCGCCAGCAGCTTGTCAGGGGAGGAGACCCAGTACTTC
TRBV6-2/TRBV6-3	NA	TRBJ2-3	12	NA	CASRDTSDSQYF	TGTGCCAGCAGAGATACTTCGGACTCCCAGTATTTT
TRBV4-1	NA	TRBJ1-2	13	NA	CASSQEAGVLWTF	TGCGCCAGCAGCCAAGAGGCAGGGGTGCTGTGGACCTTC
TRBV7-9	TRBD1	TRBJ1-3	15	many	CASSFPGTAGNTIYF	TGTGCCAGCAGCTTCCCCGGGACAGCAGGAAACACCATATATTTT
TRBV6-5	TRBD1	TRBJ2-3	14	few	CASRQGVVADTQYF	TGTGCCAGCAGACAGGGGGTAGTCGCAGATACGCAGTATTTT